The clone carrying this TCR beta chain was counted many times. TCRdb re-called the 5' RACE reads through MiXCR, storing one row per CDR3 protein. Of some 15,000 distinct CDR3 sequences in the sample, about 7.9% were seen once. The data belong to a study of spatial heterogeneity in lung cancer. The time point is: sample taken at primary tumor resection. Unsorted samples of tumor, nontumor lung or frozen PBMC had their whole RNA sequenced. Donation came from some 72 patients with untreated early-stage non-small cell lung cancer. V lost 0 bases to trimming and J lost 3 bases, with 8 bases between them. The germline V gene encodes CDR1 DFQATT and CDR2 SNEGSKA (reference sequence). There are 13 residues in the CDR3.

The input for sequencing was PBMCs, taken at surgery. This chain connects TRBV20-1 to TRBJ1-1; TRBD1 is a possible D gene (5 bases). The TCR was taken from a female donor with early-stage non-small cell lung cancer. The CDR3 is CSARDGGDTEAFF. DNA of the CDR3: TGCAGTGCTAGAGATGGGGGGGACACTGAAGCTTTCTTT.